This T cell receptor beta chain emerged from a study of cytomegalovirus exposure and HLA in healthy donors. Worth noting for this clone: Its target is not known.

The PCR employed 60 Vbeta primers together with 13 Jbeta primers. Clones were sequenced by immunoSEQ multiplex PCR, and TCRdb holds only the in-frame ones, with some missing. The sample has some 160,000 clones, approximately 78% seen once. Notes on the study in general: There were a few CMV-associated chains whose specificity for CMV antigens was confirmed in vitro. TCR beta V segments were, for the most part, productive about 87% or about 30% of the time in an earlier analysis.

This CDR3 spans 16 amino acids. V gave up 5 bases and J gave up 1 base; unmatched junction bases: 6. Germline V gives CDR1 MDHEN, CDR2 SYDVKM. This clonotype was obtained from a male donor in good health and CMV-seropositive. The rearrangement uses TRBV28 and TRBJ1-2; 11 bases map to TRBD1. Sequences were obtained from PBMCs. The CDR3 DNA sequence: TGTGCCAGCAGTCTGGGACAGGGGGACTTTAACTATGGCTACACCTTC. This translates into CASSLGQGDFNYGYTF.